Listed here are 9 T cell receptor beta chains from one sample, sequenced in a study of naive and memory T cell subsets. The beta constant-region primer was an equimolar mix of two oligonucleotides covering TRBC1 and TRBC2. MiXCR, run by TCRdb on the UMI-ligation and nested PCR reads, gives a single entry per CDR3 protein. The table lists about 85,000 distinct CDR3 sequences, around 13% of them singletons. Sequences were obtained from central memory CD4+ T cells from blood. The origin of the receptors is a human donor in good health.

V is TRBV5-1 and J is TRBJ1-2; TRBD1 might be the D (6 bases). The germline V gene has CDR1 SGHRS and CDR2 YFSETQ. V dropped 4 bases and J dropped 2 bases, with 9 bases sitting between them. This CDR3 comprises 13 residues. CDR3 loop: CASSRTDNYGYTF. The CDR3 bases are TGCGCCAGCAGCCGGACAGACAACTATGGCTACACCTTC.

In its sample, this clonotype was seen many times. This rearrangement joins TRBV25-1 to TRBJ2-1; the match to TRBD2 covers 7 bases. Germline V gene data show CDR1 as MGHDK and CDR2 as SYGVNS. This CDR3 spans 17 amino acids. Germline trimming cut 3 bases from V and 7 bases from J; bases unmatched to any gene: 15. Here the CDR3 DNA reads TGTGCCAGCAGTGACCCCCGAGCAGCGGGAATAGGGAATGAGCAGTTCTTC. Translated, it gives CASSDPRAAGIGNEQFF.

A few counts support this clonotype. The chain links TRBV20-1 to TRBJ2-1, with 11 bases fitting TRBD2. The CDR3 is 16 amino acids. Trimming removed 6 bases from V and 11 bases from J; junction bases left unmatched: 18. Germline V gene sequence: CDR1 DFQATT, CDR2 SNEGSKA (reference sequence). In DNA, the CDR3 is TGCAGTGCCGACGCAAGGACTAGCGGGTACCCAATGAAGCAGTTCTTC. Translating it yields CSADARTSGYPMKQFF.

This clonotype appeared a few times. The V call is TRBV6-5, the J call TRBJ2-5; weak D call: TRBD2 (5 bases). CDR1 and CDR2 from the germline V gene are MNHEY and SVGAGI. This CDR3 has 13 residues. Trimming removed 6 bases from V and 2 bases from J, with 10 bases in between. This CDR3 reads CASSRSVQETQYF. The DNA for the CDR3 is TGTGCCAGCAGCCGTAGCGTTCAAGAGACCCAGTACTTC.

This clonotype was counted ten times or more. The chain has TRBV11-2 and TRBJ1-3; TRBD1 matches 8 bases. The germline V gene encodes CDR1 SGHAT and CDR2 FQNNGV. The CDR3 extends over 17 amino acids. Trimming cost V 5 bases and J 7 bases; bases outside gene matches: 16. For the CDR3, the DNA is TGTGCCAGCAGCCTTCTGGCAGGGGGCGCGGAGGCGAACACCATATATTTT. It specifies CASSLLAGGAEANTIYF.

This clonotype was counted many times. The rearrangement uses TRBV10-2 and TRBJ2-2, with TRBD2 identical over 7 bases. This CDR3 has 14 amino acids. Germline V lookup: CDR1 WSHSY, CDR2 SAAADI. After removal of 6 bases from V and 3 bases from J, the junction contained 4 bases not matched to a gene. The CDR3 DNA reads as TGCGCCAGCAGAGGCGGGAGTTACACCGGGGAGCTGTTTTTT. This gives the protein CASRGGSYTGELFF.

This clonotype has just a few counts. The chain uses TRBV18 and TRBJ2-1; the D is unclear. V lost 0 bases and J 6 bases, leaving 6 bases between the germline ends. CDR1 is KGHSH and CDR2 is LQKENI in the germline V gene. This CDR3 comprises 13 residues. CDR3 in amino acids: CASSPPWLNEQFF. Here the CDR3 DNA reads TGTGCCAGCTCACCACCTTGGCTCAATGAGCAGTTCTTC.

The chain has TRBV5-4 and TRBJ2-5, with D maybe TRBD1 (6 bases). Trimming took 2 bases from V and 2 from J, leaving 13 bases between them. The germline gives CDR1 SGHNT, CDR2 YYREEE (reference sequence). The CDR3 loop spans 15 amino acids. In DNA, the CDR3 is TGTGCCAGCAGCTTTTCCCGGGACACGCAAGAGACCCAGTACTTC. As protein: CASSFSRDTQETQYF.

This sequence joins TRBV12-3 or TRBV12-4 and TRBJ2-2; no definite D call. This CDR3 contains 15 residues. The V end was cut by 2 bases, the J end by 1 base, with 8 bases between. The CDR3, as DNA: TGTGCCAGCAGTTTATTTGGGATGAACACCGGGGAGCTGTTTTTT. Translated: CASSLFGMNTGELFF.